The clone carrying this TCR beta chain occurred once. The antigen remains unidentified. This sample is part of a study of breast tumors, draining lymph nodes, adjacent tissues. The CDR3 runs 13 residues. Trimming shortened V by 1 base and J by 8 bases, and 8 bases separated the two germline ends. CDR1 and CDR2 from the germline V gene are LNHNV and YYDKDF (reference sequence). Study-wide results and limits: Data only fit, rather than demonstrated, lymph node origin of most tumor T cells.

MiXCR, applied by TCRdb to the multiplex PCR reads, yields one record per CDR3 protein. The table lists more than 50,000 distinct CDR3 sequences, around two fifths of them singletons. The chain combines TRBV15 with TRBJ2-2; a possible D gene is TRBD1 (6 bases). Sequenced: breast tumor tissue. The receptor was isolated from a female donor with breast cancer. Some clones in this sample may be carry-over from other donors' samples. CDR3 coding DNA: TGTGCCACCAGCAGAGCCGGGACAGGGGAGCTGTTTTTT. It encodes CATSRAGTGELFF.